This T cell receptor (beta chain) comes out of a study of CD8+ T cells in alopecia areata. In the study overall: Treated patients took oral tofacitinib at 5 to 10 mg twice daily. Tofacitinib exposure lasted 6 to 18 months, followed by 6 months off drug.

This CDR3 has 15 amino acids. Trimming stripped 2 bases from V and 6 bases from J, with 15 bases between. From germline, CDR1 is LNHNV and CDR2 YYDKDF (reference sequence). Extraction of RNA preceded its reverse transcription into cDNA, which served as the sequencing template. Method: immunoSEQ multiplex PCR; TCRdb's copy keeps in-frame clones and lacks some. This table holds about 190,000 clones, around three fifths found once. Noted treatment: oral pan-JAK inhibitor, 5-10 mg twice daily. The source is a human donor with alopecia areata. The starting material was CD8+ T cells sorted from blood, obtained at week 24, from a patient treated with tofacitinib. This chain links TRBV15 with TRBJ2-3; D unresolved. CDR3 sequence (DNA): TGTGCCACCAGCAGAACGGCCCTGACGGGTGATACGCAGTATTTT. It is translated as CATSRTALTGDTQYF.